These T cell receptor beta chains were read from a single sample in a study of regulatory T cells in long-lasting Graves disease. TCRdb reanalysed the multiplex PCR reads using MiXCR and keeps one entry per CDR3 protein. This table holds 350,000 to 450,000 distinct CDR3 sequences, roughly 20% found once. The sequencing here drew on peripheral blood mononuclear cells (PBMCs), taken when the disease was refractory, from a patient treated with antithyroid drugs. These receptors originate from a woman between 40 and 55 years old with Graves disease. Both conserved end residues are part of each CDR3. Each record gives: J gene, clone size, V gene, D gene, CDR3 protein, CDR3 DNA. A D gene is named only where the DNA matches it firmly. Clone size is given for some rows only: seen once, a few or many times, or a class if the clone is expanded.

>TRBJ1-5|many|TRBV20-1|NA
CSARGRYRSNQPQHF
TGCAGTGCTAGGGGTCGTTATCGGAGCAATCAGCCCCAGCATTTT
>TRBJ1-2|few|TRBV5-1|NA
CASSLAGAVRGYGYTF
TGCGCCAGCAGCTTGGCCGGGGCGGTCCGGGGCTATGGCTACACCTTC
>TRBJ1-5|many|TRBV27|NA
CASSFSGTGQPQHF
TGTGCCAGCAGTTTCTCGGGAACGGGCCAGCCCCAGCATTTT
>TRBJ1-2|few|TRBV20-1|NA
CSARVQGSNYGYTF
TGCAGTGCTAGAGTTCAGGGATCTAACTATGGCTACACCTTC
>TRBJ2-5|NA|TRBV7-9|TRBD2
CASSSRGREETQYF
TGTGCCAGCAGCTCCCGTGGGAGGGAGGAGACCCAGTACTTC
>TRBJ2-7|NA|TRBV29-1|TRBD2
CSVEFAAGALYEQYF
TGCAGCGTTGAGTTCGCGGCGGGAGCCTTATACGAGCAGTACTTC
>TRBJ2-7|NA|TRBV6-9|NA
CASSYSLGGGRSYEQYF
TGTGCCAGCAGTTACTCCCTAGGGGGAGGGAGGTCCTACGAGCAGTACTTC
>TRBJ2-1|NA|TRBV2|NA
CASNRRDTPGWQFF
TGTGCCAGCAACCGCCGGGACACCCCTGGGTGGCAGTTCTTC
>TRBJ2-7|many|TRBV29-1|NA
CSVELSYMEQYF
TGCAGCGTTGAATTGTCCTACATGGAGCAGTACTTC
>TRBJ2-7|many|TRBV12-3/TRBV12-4|NA
CASSSWKAPGQLKRYEQYF
TGTGCCAGCAGTTCTTGGAAGGCCCCTGGACAGCTTAAACGCTACGAGCAGTACTTC
>TRBJ2-2|few|TRBV12-5|NA
CASARGGPSTGELFF
TGTGCTAGTGCCAGGGGGGGCCCCAGCACCGGGGAGCTGTTTTTT
>TRBJ2-1|NA|TRBV25-1|NA
CASSSRGTPYNEQFF
TGTGCCAGCAGTTCTCGCGGGACACCCTACAATGAGCAGTTCTTC
>TRBJ2-2|few|TRBV19|NA
CASSILAYTGELFF
TGTGCCAGTAGTATACTCGCTTACACCGGGGAGCTGTTTTTT
>TRBJ2-7|NA|TRBV20-1|NA
CSAAERASQVEQYF
TGCAGTGCGGCCGAACGAGCGAGCCAAGTCGAGCAGTACTTC
>TRBJ1-1|NA|TRBV5-4|TRBD1
CASSLWTGLTEAFF
TGTGCCAGCAGCTTGTGGACAGGCTTGACTGAAGCTTTCTTT
>TRBJ1-1|many|TRBV29-1|NA
CSVAVTEAFF
TGCAGCGTGGCTGTAACTGAAGCTTTCTTT
>TRBJ1-6|once|TRBV11-1|NA
CASSLRHPQGDSPLHF
TGTGCCAGCAGCTTACGGCACCCACAGGGTGATTCACCCCTCCACTTT
>TRBJ2-7|many|TRBV28|NA
CASSLPETRRGSSSYEQYF
TGTGCCAGCAGTCTCCCTGAGACTAGAAGGGGTTCGAGCTCCTACGAGCAGTACTTC
>TRBJ1-4|NA|TRBV6-2/TRBV6-3|NA
CASSYRGKLFF
TGTGCCAGCAGTTACCGCGGAAAACTGTTTTTT
>TRBJ2-5|many|TRBV10-3|TRBD2
CAISLLAGDGETQYF
TGTGCCATCAGCCTTTTAGCGGGAGACGGCGAGACCCAGTACTTC
>TRBJ1-3|NA|TRBV10-3|TRBD1
CAIRDRGPSGNTIYF
TGTGCCATCAGGGACAGGGGGCCCTCTGGAAACACCATATATTTT
>TRBJ1-5|few|TRBV7-2|NA
CASSLGGAGDNQPQHF
TGTGCCAGCAGCTTAGGTGGGGCAGGAGACAATCAGCCCCAGCATTTT
>TRBJ2-1|NA|TRBV2|NA
CASSGPGPMDNEQFF
TGTGCCAGCAGTGGCCCCGGGCCGATGGACAATGAGCAGTTCTTC
>TRBJ1-6|many|TRBV28|NA
CASSLLALDSPLHF
TGTGCCAGCAGTTTACTCGCGTTGGATTCACCCCTCCACTTT
>TRBJ2-1|NA|TRBV2|TRBD2
CASSLASLTGRVVYNEQFF
TGTGCCAGCAGCTTAGCATCTCTTACCGGGAGGGTAGTCTACAATGAGCAGTTCTTC
>TRBJ2-3|NA|TRBV5-1|TRBD2
CASSFWGVGGRSTDTQYF
TGCGCCAGCAGCTTTTGGGGAGTTGGCGGGAGGTCCACAGATACGCAGTATTTT
>TRBJ2-7|many|TRBV28|TRBD1
CASSLWDRGNEQYF
TGTGCCAGCAGTTTATGGGACAGGGGGAACGAGCAGTACTTC
>TRBJ2-7|few|TRBV30|NA
CAWTTLYEQYF
TGTGCCTGGACTACTCTATACGAGCAGTACTTC
>TRBJ2-2|few|TRBV6-2/TRBV6-3|NA
CASSYGEGSVVWTGELFF
TGTGCCAGCAGTTATGGCGAGGGTTCTGTCGTTTGGACCGGGGAGCTGTTTTTT
>TRBJ2-7|few|TRBV7-9|NA
CASSLGRDRSSYEQYF
TGTGCCAGCAGCTTAGGTAGAGACAGGAGCTCCTACGAGCAGTACTTC
>TRBJ2-7|NA|TRBV20-1|NA
CSANGVHEQYF
TGCAGTGCTAACGGGGTCCACGAGCAGTACTTC
>TRBJ1-2|many|TRBV6-2/TRBV6-3|TRBD1
CASTLKIGTASRTDGYTF
TGTGCCAGTACCTTGAAAATTGGGACAGCATCCCGAACGGATGGCTACACCTTC
>TRBJ1-5|many|TRBV7-2|NA
CASSLGAIQPQHF
TGTGCCAGCAGCTTAGGGGCGATTCAGCCCCAGCATTTT
>TRBJ2-7|NA|TRBV25-1|NA
CASSEKDSNYEQYF
TGTGCCAGCAGTGAAAAAGATTCTAACTACGAGCAGTACTTC
>TRBJ2-7|many|TRBV27|TRBD1
CASRMTGAPVHRLYEQYF
TGTGCCAGCAGAATGACAGGGGCCCCGGTTCACCGACTCTACGAGCAGTACTTC
>TRBJ2-7|NA|TRBV15|NA
CATSAGPNGEQYF
TGTGCCACCAGTGCTGGCCCTAACGGCGAGCAGTACTTC
>TRBJ2-7|NA|TRBV5-1|NA
CASSKDAAGYEQYF
TGCGCCAGCAGTAAGGACGCTGCGGGCTACGAGCAGTACTTC
>TRBJ1-1|few|TRBV4-1|NA
CASSQDGRTNTEAFF
TGCGCCAGCAGCCAAGATGGTCGGACGAACACTGAAGCTTTCTTT
>TRBJ2-5|NA|TRBV5-4|NA
CASSPTVEAEKETQYF
TGTGCCAGCAGCCCCACGGTGGAGGCGGAAAAAGAGACCCAGTACTTC
>TRBJ2-1|once|TRBV7-9|TRBD2
CASSSYLGLAGGSEQFF
TGTGCCAGCAGCTCTTACCTGGGACTAGCGGGAGGTAGTGAGCAGTTCTTC
>TRBJ2-4|few|TRBV28|NA
CASSFLPSIQYF
TGTGCCAGCAGTTTTCTCCCAAGCATTCAGTACTTC
>TRBJ1-6|NA|TRBV20-1|NA
CSALQGIDPPLHF
TGCAGTGCTTTGCAGGGTATTGATCCACCCCTCCACTTT
>TRBJ2-5|many|TRBV20-1|TRBD1
CSASTGGGETQYF
TGCAGTGCTAGTACAGGGGGCGGAGAGACCCAGTACTTC
>TRBJ2-7|NA|TRBV12-3/TRBV12-4|NA
CASSSGGLAYEQYF
TGTGCCAGCAGTTCCGGGGGACTCGCCTACGAGCAGTACTTC
>TRBJ1-1|NA|TRBV14|NA
CASSPRIGRSNTEAFF
TGTGCCAGCAGCCCGAGAATAGGACGGTCGAACACTGAAGCTTTCTTT
>TRBJ1-1|many|TRBV6-2/TRBV6-3|NA
CASSYNGAPRRTEAFF
TGTGCCAGCAGTTATAATGGAGCCCCTAGGAGGACTGAAGCTTTCTTT
>TRBJ2-7|many|TRBV11-2|NA
CASSSGATFLYEQYF
TGTGCCAGCAGCTCAGGGGCCACATTCCTCTACGAGCAGTACTTC
>TRBJ1-4|many|TRBV28|NA
CASSPAGGLEKLFF
TGTGCCAGCAGTCCAGCGGGAGGGTTGGAAAAACTGTTTTTT
>TRBJ2-5|few|TRBV27|TRBD2
CASSPLFDGRETQYF
TGTGCCAGCAGTCCCCTTTTCGACGGGAGGGAGACCCAGTACTTC
>TRBJ1-2|many|TRBV5-6|NA
CASHAQGIYGYTF
TGTGCCAGCCACGCTCAGGGGATCTATGGCTACACCTTC
>TRBJ2-7|many|TRBV11-2|NA
CASSPSGKGGEQYF
TGTGCCAGCAGCCCCTCCGGGAAGGGCGGCGAGCAGTACTTC
>TRBJ2-5|many|TRBV7-3|NA
CAGQAGKTQYF
TGTGCCGGACAGGCGGGAAAGACCCAGTACTTC